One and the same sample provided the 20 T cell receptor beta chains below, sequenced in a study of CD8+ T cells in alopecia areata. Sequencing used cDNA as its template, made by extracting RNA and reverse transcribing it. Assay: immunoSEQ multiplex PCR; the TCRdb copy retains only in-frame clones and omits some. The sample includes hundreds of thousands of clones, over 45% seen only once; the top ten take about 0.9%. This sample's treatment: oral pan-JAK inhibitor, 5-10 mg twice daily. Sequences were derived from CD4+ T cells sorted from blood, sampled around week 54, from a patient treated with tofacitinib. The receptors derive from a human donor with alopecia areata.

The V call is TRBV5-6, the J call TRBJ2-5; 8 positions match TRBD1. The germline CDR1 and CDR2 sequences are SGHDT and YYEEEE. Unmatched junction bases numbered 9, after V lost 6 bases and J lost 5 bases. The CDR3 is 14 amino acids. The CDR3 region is CASTLDRVIETQYF. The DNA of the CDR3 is TGTGCCAGCACCCTGGACAGGGTGATCGAGACCCAGTACTTC.

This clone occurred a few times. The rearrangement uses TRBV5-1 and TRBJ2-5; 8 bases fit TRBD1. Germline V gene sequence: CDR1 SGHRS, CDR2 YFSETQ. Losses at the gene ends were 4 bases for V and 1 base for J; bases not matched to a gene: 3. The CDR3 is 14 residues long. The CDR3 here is CASSIGQGQETQYF. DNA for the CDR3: TGCGCCAGCAGCATAGGACAGGGCCAAGAGACCCAGTACTTC.

CDR3 nucleotides: TGTGCCAGCCACGGGGGGGTTGGCAATGAGCAGTTCTTC. It specifies CASHGGVGNEQFF. V is TRBV9 and J is TRBJ2-1, with 8 bases that match TRBD2. Germline trimming cut 7 bases from V and 6 bases from J; bases unmatched to any gene: 6. The CDR3 is 13 residues long. CDR1 and CDR2 (germline): SGDLS, YYNGEE.

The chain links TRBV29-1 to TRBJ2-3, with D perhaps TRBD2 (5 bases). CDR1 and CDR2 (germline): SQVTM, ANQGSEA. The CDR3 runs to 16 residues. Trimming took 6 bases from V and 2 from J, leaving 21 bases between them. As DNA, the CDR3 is TGCAGCGTCGATGCGAAACTAGGGATACTCACAGATACGCAGTATTTT. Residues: CSVDAKLGILTDTQYF.

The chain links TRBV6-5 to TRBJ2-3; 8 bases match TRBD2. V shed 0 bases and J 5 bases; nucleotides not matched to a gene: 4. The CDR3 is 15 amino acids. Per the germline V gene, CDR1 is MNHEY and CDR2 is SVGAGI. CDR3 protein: CASSYSGGGLDTQYF. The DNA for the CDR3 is TGTGCCAGCAGTTACTCGGGCGGGGGGTTAGATACGCAGTATTTT.

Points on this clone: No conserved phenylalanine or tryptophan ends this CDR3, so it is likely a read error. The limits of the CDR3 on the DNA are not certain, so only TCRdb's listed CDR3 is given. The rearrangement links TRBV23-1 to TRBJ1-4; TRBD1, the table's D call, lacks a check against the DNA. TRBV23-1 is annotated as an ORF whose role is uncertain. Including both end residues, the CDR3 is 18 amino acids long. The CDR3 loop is CASSQSRVKILLRNRRGP.

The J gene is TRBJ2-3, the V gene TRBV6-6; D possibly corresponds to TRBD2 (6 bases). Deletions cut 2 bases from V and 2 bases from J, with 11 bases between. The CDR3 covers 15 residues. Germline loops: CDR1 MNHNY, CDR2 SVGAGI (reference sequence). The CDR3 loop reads CASSYPRDSTDTQYF. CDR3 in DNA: TGTGCCAGCAGTTACCCAAGGGACTCCACAGATACGCAGTATTTT.

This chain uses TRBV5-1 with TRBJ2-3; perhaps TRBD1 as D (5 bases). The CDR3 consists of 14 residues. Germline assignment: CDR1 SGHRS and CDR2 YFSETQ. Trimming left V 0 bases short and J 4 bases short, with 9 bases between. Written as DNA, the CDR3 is TGCGCCAGCAGCTTGGCCTACAGGTCAGATACGCAGTATTTT. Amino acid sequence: CASSLAYRSDTQYF. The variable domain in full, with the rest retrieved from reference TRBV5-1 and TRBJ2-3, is KAGVTQTPRYLIKTRGQQVTLSCSPISGHRSVSWYQQTPGQGLQFLFEYFSETQRNKGNFPGRFSGRQFSNSRSEMNVSTLELGDSALYLCASSLAYRSDTQYFGPGTRLTVL.

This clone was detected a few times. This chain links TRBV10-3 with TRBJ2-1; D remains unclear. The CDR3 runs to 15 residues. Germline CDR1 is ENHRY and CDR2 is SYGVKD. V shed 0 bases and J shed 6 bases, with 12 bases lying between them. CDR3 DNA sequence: TGTGCCATCAGTGAGTCACAGCGAGTAAGCAATGAGCAGTTCTTC. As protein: CAISESQRVSNEQFF.

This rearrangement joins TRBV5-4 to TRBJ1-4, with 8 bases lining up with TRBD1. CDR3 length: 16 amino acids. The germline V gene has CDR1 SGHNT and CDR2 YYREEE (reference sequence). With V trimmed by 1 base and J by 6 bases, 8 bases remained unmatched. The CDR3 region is CASSLRPGQGYEKLFF. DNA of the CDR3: TGTGCCAGCAGCTTGAGACCTGGACAGGGATATGAAAAACTGTTTTTT.

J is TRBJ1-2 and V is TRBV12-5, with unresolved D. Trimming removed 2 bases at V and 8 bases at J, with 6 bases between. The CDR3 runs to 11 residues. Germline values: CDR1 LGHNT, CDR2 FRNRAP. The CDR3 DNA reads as TGTGCTAGTGGTTTGTCCCTAGGCTACACCTTC. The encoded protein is CASGLSLGYTF. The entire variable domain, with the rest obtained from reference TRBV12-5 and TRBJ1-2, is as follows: DARVTQTPRHKVTEMGQEVTMRCQPILGHNTVFWYRQTMMQGLELLAYFRNRAPLDDSGMPKDRFSAEMPDATLATLKIQPSEPRDSAVYFCASGLSLGYTFGSGTRLTVV.

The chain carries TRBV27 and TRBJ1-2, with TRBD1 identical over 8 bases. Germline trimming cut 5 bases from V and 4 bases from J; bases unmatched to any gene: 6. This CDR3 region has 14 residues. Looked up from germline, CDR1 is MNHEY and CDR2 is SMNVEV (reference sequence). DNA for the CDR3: TGTGCCAGCAGTGGGACGGACAGGGTCTATGGCTACACCTTC. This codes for CASSGTDRVYGYTF.

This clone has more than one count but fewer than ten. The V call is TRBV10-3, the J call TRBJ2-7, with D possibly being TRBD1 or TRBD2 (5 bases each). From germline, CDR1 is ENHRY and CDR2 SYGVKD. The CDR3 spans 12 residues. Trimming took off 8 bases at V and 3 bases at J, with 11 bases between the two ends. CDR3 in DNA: TGTGCCATCCGGGACGGAGACTACGAGCAGTACTTC. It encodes CAIRDGDYEQYF.

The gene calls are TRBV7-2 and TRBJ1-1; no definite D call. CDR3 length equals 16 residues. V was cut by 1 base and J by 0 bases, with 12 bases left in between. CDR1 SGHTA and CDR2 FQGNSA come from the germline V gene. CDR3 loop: CASSLVGSDLNTEAFF. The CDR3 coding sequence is TGTGCCAGCAGCTTAGTCGGTTCAGACTTGAACACTGAAGCTTTCTTT.

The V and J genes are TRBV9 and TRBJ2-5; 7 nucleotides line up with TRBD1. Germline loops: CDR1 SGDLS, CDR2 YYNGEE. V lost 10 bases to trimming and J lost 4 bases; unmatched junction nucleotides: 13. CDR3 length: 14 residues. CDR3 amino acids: CAGPGTDQRETQYF. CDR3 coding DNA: TGTGCCGGCCCCGGGACAGATCAACGAGAGACCCAGTACTTC. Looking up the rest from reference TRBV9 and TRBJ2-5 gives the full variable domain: DSGVTQTPKHLITATGQRVTLRCSPRSGDLSVYWYQQSLDQGLQFLIQYYNGEERAKGNILERFSAQQFPDLHSELNLSSLELGDSALYFCAGPGTDQRETQYFGPGTRLLVL.

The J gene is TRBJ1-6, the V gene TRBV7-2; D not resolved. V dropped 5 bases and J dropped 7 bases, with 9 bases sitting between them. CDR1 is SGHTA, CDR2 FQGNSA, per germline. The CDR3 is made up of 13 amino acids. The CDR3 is CASSEGLNSPLHF. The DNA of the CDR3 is TGTGCCAGCAGCGAAGGGCTGAATTCACCCCTCCACTTT.

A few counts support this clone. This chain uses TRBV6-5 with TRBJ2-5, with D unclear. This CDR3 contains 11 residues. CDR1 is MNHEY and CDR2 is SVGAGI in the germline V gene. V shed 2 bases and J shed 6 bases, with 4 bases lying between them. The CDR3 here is CASSYGQTQYF. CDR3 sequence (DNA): TGTGCCAGCAGTTACGGACAGACCCAGTACTTC.

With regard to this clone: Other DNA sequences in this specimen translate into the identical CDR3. The CDR3 here is CAWSVSQETQYF. The CDR3 bases are TGTGCCTGGAGTGTATCCCAAGAGACCCAGTACTTC. The V gene is TRBV30, the J gene TRBJ2-5; D not resolved. CDR1 GTSNPN and CDR2 SVGIG come from the germline V gene (reference sequence). Deletions cut 0 bases from V and 1 base from J, with 3 bases between. The CDR3 has 12 amino acids.

CDR3 coding DNA: TGTGCCATCAGCCCTTCTGGGGCCAACGTCCTGACTTTC. Amino acids: CAISPSGANVLTF. The chain combines TRBV10-3 with TRBJ2-6; D remains ambiguous. Trimming removed 6 bases at V and 1 base at J, with 4 bases between. CDR1 and CDR2 (germline): ENHRY, SYGVKD. The CDR3 has 13 residues.

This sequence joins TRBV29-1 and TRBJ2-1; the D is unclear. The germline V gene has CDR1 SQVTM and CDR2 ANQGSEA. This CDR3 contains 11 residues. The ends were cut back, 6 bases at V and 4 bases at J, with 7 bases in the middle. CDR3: CSVSLYNEQFF. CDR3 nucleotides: TGCAGCGTCTCTTTGTACAATGAGCAGTTCTTC.